The source of this TCR beta chain is a study of vaccination and CD4 T cells after COVID-19. Study context: Overlapping spike pools from SARS-CoV-2 and HCoV-NL63, HCoV-OC43 and HCoV-229E served as culture stimuli.

An Oncomine TCR Beta short-read assay was used to sequence the DNA from cultured CD4+ T cells. Using its own MiXCR run on the PCR reads, TCRdb lists one record per CDR3 protein. In the table there are roughly 16,000 distinct CDR3 sequences, around three quarters of which are singletons. Study findings and constraints: Convalescent patients had a median around 87% of reactive clones appearing only post-vaccination. Although the median of SARS-CoV-2-reactive clonotypes rose from about 22 to 38, the change was not significant.

As for this clonotype: What it recognizes is unknown.

Between the trimmed V and J ends, which lost 3 bases and 5 bases, there was a span of 13 bases. CDR3 length: 14 amino acids. The sample's treatment: approximately nine-day PBMC culture with coronavirus spike peptide pools or control peptides (ViraFEST assay). Negative-selection isolation of CD4+ T cells was performed after 9 to 11 days of culture. The sample comprised CD4+ T cells from blood, cultured in vitro. This sequence was found in a human donor who had recovered from COVID-19. The V and J genes are TRBV12-3 or TRBV12-4 and TRBJ2-5; possible D gene TRBD2, 7 bases. Here the CDR3 DNA reads TGTGCCAGCAGTTTGAGGGGGGGTACGGAGACCCAGTACTTC. Residues: CASSLRGGTETQYF.